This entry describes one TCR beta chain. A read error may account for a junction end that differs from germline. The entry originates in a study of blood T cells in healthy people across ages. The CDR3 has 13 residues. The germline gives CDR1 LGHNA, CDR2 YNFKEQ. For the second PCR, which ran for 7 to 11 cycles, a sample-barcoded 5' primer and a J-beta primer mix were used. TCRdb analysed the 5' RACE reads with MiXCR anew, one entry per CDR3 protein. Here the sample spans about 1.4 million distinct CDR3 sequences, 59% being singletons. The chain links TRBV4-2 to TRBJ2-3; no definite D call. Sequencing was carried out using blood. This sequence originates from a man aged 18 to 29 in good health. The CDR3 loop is CSSSQGLGYTQYF. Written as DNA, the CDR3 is TGTTCCAGCAGCCAAGGGCTGGGATATACGCAGTATTTT.